Given below is one T cell receptor beta chain in context. This entry belongs to a study of blood T cell repertoires in COVID-19. Across the study: Specimens from acute and convalescent COVID-19 originated in the United States, Italy and Spain.

The study drew participants aged 18 to 89 years from 20 to 30 US areas. Researchers sorted participants into cohorts using their self-reported clinical history. In the original workflow: How many nucleated cells were present was estimated from reference gene primer amplification. Method: immunoSEQ multiplex PCR; TCRdb's copy keeps in-frame clones and lacks some. V, J and clone size are those of that table, while D and trimming were read from the DNA. The data hold more than 110,000 clones, with about 75% observed a single time. This receptor was taken from a woman aged 45-59 years who had recovered from COVID-19. The sequencing input was PBMCs or T cells enriched from blood (not recorded which).

The CDR3 nucleotides are TGTGCCAGCAGTCTTCGACAGGGGTATGGCTACACCTTC. Amino acids: CASSLRQGYGYTF. This chain links TRBV12-3 or TRBV12-4 with TRBJ1-2; 8 positions match TRBD1. Trimming at V came to 5 bases and at J to 5 bases, leaving 4 bases not matched to a gene. This CDR3 has 13 residues.